This TCR beta chain was identified in a study of T cell responses to AZD1222 COVID-19 vaccine. Study-level information: Second doses at about 4 or about 12 weeks were pooled. Study outcomes and limitations: Only a handful of AZD1222 recipients, more than five in all, had baseline seropositivity. The span of vaccine-associated CD4 TCRs extended across spike, with dominance at 160-218 and 743-854. Increased Spike-specific TCR breadth and depth were observed after two AZD1222 doses.

Note on this clone: Its specificity is unknown.

The CDR3 has 11 residues. Germline CDR1 DFQATT, CDR2 SNEGSKA (reference sequence). The germline V and J ends were trimmed by 6 bases and 7 bases, with 9 bases remaining between them. This table comes from immunoSEQ multiplex PCR, and its TCRdb copy is limited to in-frame clones, with some not included. The data show around 110,000 clones, roughly nine tenths seen once. The receptor comes from an adult in good health. The material sequenced was peripheral blood, taken on day 0 of AZD1222 vaccination. This chain connects TRBV20-1 to TRBJ1-4; D gene uncertain. The CDR3 here is CSARQVEKLFF. The CDR3 DNA reads as TGCAGTGCCCGGCAGGTTGAAAAACTGTTTTTT.